The clone carrying this TCR beta chain was recorded only once. The antigen is not known. This sample is drawn from a study of T cell clones after liver transplantation. About the study: As an antigen-independent comparator, third-party-reactive TCRbeta sequences came from pre-transplant mixed lymphocyte reactions. General study points: Donor-reactive sequences fell more than third party-reactive ones, suggesting partial deletion. The donor-reactive repertoire was only partly measurable in two subjects, lacking donor cells.

The CDR3 spans 14 residues. Per the germline V gene, CDR1 is SGHRS and CDR2 is YFSETQ. V dropped 0 bases and J dropped 5 bases, with 12 bases sitting between them. The table came from immunoSEQ multiplex PCR; TCRdb's copy has only in-frame clones and leaves some out. The repertoire holds roughly 53,000 clones, with approximately 77% as singletons. This sequence was found in a human patient who received a liver transplant. The T cells may come from the graft donor. The sample in question was CD4+ T cells from blood, obtained at the 22-month timepoint. V and J are TRBV5-1 and TRBJ2-7; maybe TRBD2 (6 bases). CDR3 protein: CASSLGGELNEQYF. Here the CDR3 DNA reads TGCGCCAGCAGCTTGGGCGGGGAATTGAACGAGCAGTACTTC. The full variable domain, with the rest looked up from reference TRBV5-1 and TRBJ2-7, is KAGVTQTPRYLIKTRGQQVTLSCSPISGHRSVSWYQQTPGQGLQFLFEYFSETQRNKGNFPGRFSGRQFSNSRSEMNVSTLELGDSALYLCASSLGGELNEQYFGPGTRLTVT.